This T cell receptor (beta chain) was sequenced during a study of T cell repertoires in cytomegalovirus infection. The overall study: An indication of both CMV infection and matching HLA type came from public TCR beta signatures. Regarding the study as a whole: CMV-specific HLA-C-restricted TCR beta clonotypes dominated the ex vivo response.

Worth noting for this clonotype: What it binds is not known.

Trimming took off 4 bases at V and 3 bases at J, with 10 bases between the two ends. The CDR3 loop spans 14 amino acids. The germline V gene has CDR1 SNHLY and CDR2 FYNNEI. In TCRdb, the reads were re-called with MiXCR into one record per CDR3 protein. The profile covers 900,000 to 950,000 distinct CDR3 sequences, with approximately 31% appearing a single time and over 10% taken by the ten largest. V and J are TRBV2 and TRBJ2-1, with D perhaps matching TRBD2 (6 bases). The TCR comes from a human donor in good health (CMV status not recorded). Some clones in this sample may be carry-over from other donors' samples. The sample was cultured CD8+ T cells from PBMCs, taken from culture after CMV antigen stimulation. The CDR3 region has the DNA TGTGCCAGCAGTGGGGGGGTCGTCTACAATGAGCAGTTCTTC. This sequence encodes CASSGGVVYNEQFF.